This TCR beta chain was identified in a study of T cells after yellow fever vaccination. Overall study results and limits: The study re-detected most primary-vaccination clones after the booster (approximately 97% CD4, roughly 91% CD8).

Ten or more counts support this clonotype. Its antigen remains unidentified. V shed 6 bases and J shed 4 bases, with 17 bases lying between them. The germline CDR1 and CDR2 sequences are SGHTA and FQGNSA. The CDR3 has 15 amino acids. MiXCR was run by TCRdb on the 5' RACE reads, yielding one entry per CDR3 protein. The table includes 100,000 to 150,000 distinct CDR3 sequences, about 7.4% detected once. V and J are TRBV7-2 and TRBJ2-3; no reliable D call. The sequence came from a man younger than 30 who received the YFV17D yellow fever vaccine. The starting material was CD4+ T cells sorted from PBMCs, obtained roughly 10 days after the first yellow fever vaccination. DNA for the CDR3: TGTGCCAGCAGTCCCTGGACCGGCGGCTCAGATACGCAGTATTTT. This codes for CASSPWTGGSDTQYF.